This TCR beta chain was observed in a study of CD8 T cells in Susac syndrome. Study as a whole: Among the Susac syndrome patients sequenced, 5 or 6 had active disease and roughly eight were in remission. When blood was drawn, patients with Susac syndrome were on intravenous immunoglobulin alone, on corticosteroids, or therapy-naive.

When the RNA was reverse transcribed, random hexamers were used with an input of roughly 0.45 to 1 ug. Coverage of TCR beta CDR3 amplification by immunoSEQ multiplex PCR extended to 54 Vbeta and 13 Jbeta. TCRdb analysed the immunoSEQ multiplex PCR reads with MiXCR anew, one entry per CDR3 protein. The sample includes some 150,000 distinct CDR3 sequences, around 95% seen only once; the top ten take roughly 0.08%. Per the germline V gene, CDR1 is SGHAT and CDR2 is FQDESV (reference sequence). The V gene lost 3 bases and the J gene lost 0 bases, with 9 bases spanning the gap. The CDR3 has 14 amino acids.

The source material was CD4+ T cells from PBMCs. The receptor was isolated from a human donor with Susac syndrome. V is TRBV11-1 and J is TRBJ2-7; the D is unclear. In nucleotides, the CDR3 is TGTGCCAGCAGCTTTGGCATCACCTCCTACGAGCAGTACTTC. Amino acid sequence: CASSFGITSYEQYF.